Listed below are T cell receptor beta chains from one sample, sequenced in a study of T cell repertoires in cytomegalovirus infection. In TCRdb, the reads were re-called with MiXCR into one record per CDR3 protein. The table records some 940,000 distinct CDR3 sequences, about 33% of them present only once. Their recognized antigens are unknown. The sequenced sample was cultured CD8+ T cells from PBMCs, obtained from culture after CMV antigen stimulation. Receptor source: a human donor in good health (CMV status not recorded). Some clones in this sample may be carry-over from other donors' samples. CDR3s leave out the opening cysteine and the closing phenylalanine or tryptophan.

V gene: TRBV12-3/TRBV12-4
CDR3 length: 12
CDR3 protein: ASRPTENTGELF

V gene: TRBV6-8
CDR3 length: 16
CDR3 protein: ASSYSSWPGTGDTEAF

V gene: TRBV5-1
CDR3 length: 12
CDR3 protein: ASSLAWLSGELF

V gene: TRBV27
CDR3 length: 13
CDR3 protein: ASRTIAARDYEQY

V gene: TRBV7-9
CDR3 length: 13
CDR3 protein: ASSLVGTANQPQH

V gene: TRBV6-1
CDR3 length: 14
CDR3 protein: ASSTHPTGGRETQY

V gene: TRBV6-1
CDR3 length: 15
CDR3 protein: ASSDWVAGGRTDTQY

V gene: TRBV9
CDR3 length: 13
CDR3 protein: ASSVAGGLGETQY

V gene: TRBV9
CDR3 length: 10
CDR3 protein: ASSEGAGRQF

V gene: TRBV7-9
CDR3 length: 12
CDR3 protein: ASSLGQSSQPQH

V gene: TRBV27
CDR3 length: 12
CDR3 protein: VSRLGQAPYGYT

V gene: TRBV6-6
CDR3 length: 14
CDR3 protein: ASTYVLAGGLDEQF

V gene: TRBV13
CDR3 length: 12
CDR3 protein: ASSLRANTDTQY

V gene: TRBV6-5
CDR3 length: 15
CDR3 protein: ASRITPPGRLRYGYT

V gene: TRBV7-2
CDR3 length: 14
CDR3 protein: ASSFVRVNSMQWAF

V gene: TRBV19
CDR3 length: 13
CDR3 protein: ASSIEPTTNYEQY

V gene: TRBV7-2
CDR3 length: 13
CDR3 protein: ASSSTGYSTDTQY

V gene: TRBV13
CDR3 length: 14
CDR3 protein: ASSLGPTVRRYGYT

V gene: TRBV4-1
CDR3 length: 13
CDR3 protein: ASSQGWGGNSPLH

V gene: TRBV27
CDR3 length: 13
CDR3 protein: ASSPRGRRDQPQH

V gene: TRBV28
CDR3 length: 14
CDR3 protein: ASSSINRKFTDTQY

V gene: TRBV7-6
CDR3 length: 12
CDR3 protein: ASSPDRVEDGYT

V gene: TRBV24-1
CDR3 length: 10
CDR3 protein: TTSDSTGELF

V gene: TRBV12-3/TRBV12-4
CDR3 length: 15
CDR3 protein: ASSFITGGGGTDTQY

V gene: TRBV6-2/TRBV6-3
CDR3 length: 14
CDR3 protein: ASNPSIPTDTGELF

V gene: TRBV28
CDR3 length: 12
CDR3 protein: ASSLSPSADTQY

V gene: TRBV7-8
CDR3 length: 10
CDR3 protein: ASSLAGRTQY

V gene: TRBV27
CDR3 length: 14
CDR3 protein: ASSQRGPSSYNEQF

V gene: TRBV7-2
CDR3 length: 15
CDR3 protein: ASSLGGGKPLIYGYT

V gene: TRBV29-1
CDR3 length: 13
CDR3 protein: SVDRTSGGPDTQY

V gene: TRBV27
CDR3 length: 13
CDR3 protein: ASSLIGAGTGELF

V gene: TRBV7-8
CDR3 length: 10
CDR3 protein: ATGAGGNEQF

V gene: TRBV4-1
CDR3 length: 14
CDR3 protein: ASSQVGTGGLNEQF

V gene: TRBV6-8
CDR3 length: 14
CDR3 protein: ASSYGGLAGFGELF